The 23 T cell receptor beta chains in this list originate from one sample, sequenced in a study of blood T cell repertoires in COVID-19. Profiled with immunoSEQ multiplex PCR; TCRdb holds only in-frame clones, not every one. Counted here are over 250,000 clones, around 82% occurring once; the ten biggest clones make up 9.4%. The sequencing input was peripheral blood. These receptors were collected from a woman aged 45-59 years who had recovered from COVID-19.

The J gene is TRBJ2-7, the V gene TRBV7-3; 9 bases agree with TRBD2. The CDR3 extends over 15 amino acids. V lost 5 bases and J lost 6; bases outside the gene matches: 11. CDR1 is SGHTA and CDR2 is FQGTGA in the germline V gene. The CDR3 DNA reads TGTGCCAGCAGCCTGGCTAGCGGGGAGTCGGTCGAGCAGTACTTC. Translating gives CASSLASGESVEQYF.

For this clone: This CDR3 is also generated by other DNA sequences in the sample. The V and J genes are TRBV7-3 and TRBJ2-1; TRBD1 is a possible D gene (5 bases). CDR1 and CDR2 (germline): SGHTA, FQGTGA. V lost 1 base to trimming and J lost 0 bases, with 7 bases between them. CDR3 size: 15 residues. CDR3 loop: CASSLRGGSYNEQFF. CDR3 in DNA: TGTGCCAGCAGCTTAAGGGGCGGCTCCTACAATGAGCAGTTCTTC. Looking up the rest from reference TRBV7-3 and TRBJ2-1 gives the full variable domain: GAGVSQTPSNKVTEKGKYVELRCDPISGHTALYWYRQSLGQGPEFLIYFQGTGAADDSGLPNDRFFAVRPEGSVSTLKIQRTERGDSAVYLCASSLRGGSYNEQFFGPGTRLTVL.

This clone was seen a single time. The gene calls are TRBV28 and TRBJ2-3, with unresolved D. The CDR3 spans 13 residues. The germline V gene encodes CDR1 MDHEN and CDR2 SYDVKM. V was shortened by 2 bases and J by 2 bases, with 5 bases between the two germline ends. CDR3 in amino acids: CASSLAATDTQYF. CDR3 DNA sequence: TGTGCCAGCAGTTTAGCGGCCACAGATACGCAGTATTTT.

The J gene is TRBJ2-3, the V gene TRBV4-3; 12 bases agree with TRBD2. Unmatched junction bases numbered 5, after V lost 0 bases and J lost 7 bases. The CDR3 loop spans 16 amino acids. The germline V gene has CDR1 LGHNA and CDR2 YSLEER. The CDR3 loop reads CASSQDLAGGLNTQYF. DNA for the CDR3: TGCGCCAGCAGCCAAGATCTAGCGGGGGGGCTAAATACGCAGTATTTT.

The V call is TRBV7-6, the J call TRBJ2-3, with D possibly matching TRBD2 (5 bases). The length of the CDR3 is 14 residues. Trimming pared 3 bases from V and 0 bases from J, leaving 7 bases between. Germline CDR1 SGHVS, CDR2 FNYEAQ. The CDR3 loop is CASSFGGSTDTQYF. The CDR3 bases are TGTGCCAGCAGCTTCGGCGGGAGCACAGATACGCAGTATTTT.

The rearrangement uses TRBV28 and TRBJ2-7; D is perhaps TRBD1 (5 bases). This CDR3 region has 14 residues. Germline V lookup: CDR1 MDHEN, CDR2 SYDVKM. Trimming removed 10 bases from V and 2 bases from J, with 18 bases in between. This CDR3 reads CATGGQTDAYEQYF. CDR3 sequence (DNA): TGTGCCACCGGCGGTCAGACAGACGCCTACGAGCAGTACTTC.

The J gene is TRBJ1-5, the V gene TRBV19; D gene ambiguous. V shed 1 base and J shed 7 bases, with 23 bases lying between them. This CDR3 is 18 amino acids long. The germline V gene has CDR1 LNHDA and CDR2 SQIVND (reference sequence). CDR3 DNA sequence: TGTGCCAGTAGTATAGGCGCGCCCGGCAGCTGGCCTAGGCAGCCCCAGCATTTT. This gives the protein CASSIGAPGSWPRQPQHF.

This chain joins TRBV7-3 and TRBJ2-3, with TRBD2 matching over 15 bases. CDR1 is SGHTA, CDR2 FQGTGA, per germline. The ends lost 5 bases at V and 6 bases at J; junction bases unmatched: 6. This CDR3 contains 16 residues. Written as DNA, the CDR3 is TGTGCCAGCAGCCTCGGGACTAGCGGGGGGCTCGATACGCAGTATTTT. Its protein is CASSLGTSGGLDTQYF.

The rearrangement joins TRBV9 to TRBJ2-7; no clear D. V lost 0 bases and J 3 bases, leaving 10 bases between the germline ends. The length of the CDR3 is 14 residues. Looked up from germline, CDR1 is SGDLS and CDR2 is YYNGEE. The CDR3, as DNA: TGTGCCAGCAGCGTAGGGGCGATGGGCTACGAGCAGTACTTC. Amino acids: CASSVGAMGYEQYF.

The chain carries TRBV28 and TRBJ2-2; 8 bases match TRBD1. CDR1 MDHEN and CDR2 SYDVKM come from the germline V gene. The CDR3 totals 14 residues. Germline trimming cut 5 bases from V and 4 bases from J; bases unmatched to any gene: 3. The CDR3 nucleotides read TGTGCCAGCAGTCGGACAGGGAGCACCGGGGAGCTGTTTTTT. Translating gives CASSRTGSTGELFF.

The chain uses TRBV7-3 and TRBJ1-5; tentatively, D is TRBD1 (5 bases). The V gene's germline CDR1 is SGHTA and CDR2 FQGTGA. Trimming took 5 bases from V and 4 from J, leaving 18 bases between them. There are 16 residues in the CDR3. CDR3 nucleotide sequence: TGTGCCAGCAGCCTCCGGACGGCAGGGCAAAATCAGCCCCAGCATTTT. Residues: CASSLRTAGQNQPQHF.

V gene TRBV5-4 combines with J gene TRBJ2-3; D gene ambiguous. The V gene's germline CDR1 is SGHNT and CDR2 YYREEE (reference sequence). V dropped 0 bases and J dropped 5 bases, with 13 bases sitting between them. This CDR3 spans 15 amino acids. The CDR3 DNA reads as TGTGCCAGCAGCTTGGCCGGAACCCCAGGAGATACGCAGTATTTT. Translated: CASSLAGTPGDTQYF.

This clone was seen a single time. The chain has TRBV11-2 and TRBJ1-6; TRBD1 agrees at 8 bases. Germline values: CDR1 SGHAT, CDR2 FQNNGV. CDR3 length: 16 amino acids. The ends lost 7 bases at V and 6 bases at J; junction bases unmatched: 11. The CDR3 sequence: CASTPIAGGSNSPLHF. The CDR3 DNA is TGTGCCAGCACCCCTATCGCAGGGGGCTCTAATTCACCCCTCCACTTT.

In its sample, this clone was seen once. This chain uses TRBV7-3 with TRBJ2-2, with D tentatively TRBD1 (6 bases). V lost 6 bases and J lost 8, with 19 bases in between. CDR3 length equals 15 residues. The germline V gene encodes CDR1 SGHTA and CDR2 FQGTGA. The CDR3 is CASRSPTGGTGELFF. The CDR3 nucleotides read TGTGCCAGCAGGTCACCGACTGGGGGCACGGGGGAGCTGTTTTTT.

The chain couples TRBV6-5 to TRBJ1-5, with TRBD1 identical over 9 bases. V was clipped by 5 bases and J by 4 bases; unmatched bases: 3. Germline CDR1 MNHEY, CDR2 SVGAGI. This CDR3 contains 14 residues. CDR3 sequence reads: CASSTGTGNQPQHF. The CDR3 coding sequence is TGTGCCAGCAGTACCGGGACAGGGAATCAGCCCCAGCATTTT.

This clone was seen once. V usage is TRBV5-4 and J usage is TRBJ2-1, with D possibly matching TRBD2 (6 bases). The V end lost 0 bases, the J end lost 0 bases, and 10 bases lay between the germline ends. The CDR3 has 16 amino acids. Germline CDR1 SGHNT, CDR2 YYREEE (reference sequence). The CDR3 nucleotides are TGTGCCAGCAGCTTGGGGGGTAGCGGCTCCTACAATGAGCAGTTCTTC. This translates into CASSLGGSGSYNEQFF.

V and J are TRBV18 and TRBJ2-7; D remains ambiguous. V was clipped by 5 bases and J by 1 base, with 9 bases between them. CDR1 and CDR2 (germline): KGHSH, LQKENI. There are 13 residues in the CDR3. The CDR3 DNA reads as TGTGCCAGCTCAATAGGCGGATCCTACGAGCAGTACTTC. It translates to CASSIGGSYEQYF.

Here the CDR3 DNA reads TGTGCCAGCAGCTCTGTGGGGGGTCAGACCCAGTACTTC. It encodes CASSSVGGQTQYF. V usage is TRBV5-4 and J usage is TRBJ2-5; possible D gene TRBD2, 6 bases. Germline values: CDR1 SGHNT, CDR2 YYREEE (reference sequence). The germline V and J ends were trimmed by 3 bases and 6 bases, with 12 bases remaining between them. The CDR3 consists of 13 residues.

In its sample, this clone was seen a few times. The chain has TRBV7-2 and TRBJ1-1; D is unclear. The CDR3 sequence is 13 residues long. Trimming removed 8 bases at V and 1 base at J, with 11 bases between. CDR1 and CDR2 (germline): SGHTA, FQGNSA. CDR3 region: CASGKQANTEAFF. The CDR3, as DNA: TGTGCCAGCGGAAAGCAGGCGAACACTGAAGCTTTCTTT. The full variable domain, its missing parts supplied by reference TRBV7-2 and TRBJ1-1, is GAGVSQSPSNKVTEKGKDVELRCDPISGHTALYWYRQSLGQGLEFLIYFQGNSAPDKSGLPSDRFSAERTGGSVSTLTIQRTQQEDSAVYLCASGKQANTEAFFGQGTRLTVV.

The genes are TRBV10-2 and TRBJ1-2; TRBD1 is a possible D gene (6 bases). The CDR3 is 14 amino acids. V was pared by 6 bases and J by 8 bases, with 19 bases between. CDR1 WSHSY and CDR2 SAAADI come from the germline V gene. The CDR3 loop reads CASRDQQGFEGYTF. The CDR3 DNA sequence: TGCGCCAGCAGAGACCAACAGGGATTTGAGGGCTACACCTTC.

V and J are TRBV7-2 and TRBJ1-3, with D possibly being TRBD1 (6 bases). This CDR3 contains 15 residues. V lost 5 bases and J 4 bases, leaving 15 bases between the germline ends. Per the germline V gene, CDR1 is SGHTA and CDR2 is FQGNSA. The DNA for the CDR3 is TGTGCCAGCAGCGAAAGACAGGTCACGGGAAACACCATATATTTT. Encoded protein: CASSERQVTGNTIYF.

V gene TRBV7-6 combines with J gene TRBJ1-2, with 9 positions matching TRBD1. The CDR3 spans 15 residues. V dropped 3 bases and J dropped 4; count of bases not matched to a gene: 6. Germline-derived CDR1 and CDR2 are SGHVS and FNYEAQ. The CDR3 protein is CASSLGTGKAYGYTF. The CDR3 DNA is TGTGCCAGCAGCTTGGGGACAGGGAAGGCCTATGGCTACACCTTC. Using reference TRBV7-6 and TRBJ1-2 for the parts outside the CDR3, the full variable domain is GAGVSQSPRYKVTKRGQDVALRCDPISGHVSLYWYRQALGQGPEFLTYFNYEAQQDKSGLPNDRFSAERPEGSISTLTIQRTEQRDSAMYRCASSLGTGKAYGYTFGSGTRLTVV.

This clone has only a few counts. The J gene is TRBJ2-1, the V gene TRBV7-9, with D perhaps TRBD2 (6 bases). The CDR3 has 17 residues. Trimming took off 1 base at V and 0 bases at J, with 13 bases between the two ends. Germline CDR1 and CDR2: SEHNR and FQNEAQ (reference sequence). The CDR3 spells CASSLDGGMSSYNEQFF. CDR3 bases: TGTGCCAGCAGCTTAGATGGCGGGATGAGCTCCTACAATGAGCAGTTCTTC. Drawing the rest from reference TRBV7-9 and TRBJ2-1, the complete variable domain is DTGVSQNPRHKITKRGQNVTFRCDPISEHNRLYWYRQTLGQGPEFLTYFQNEAQLEKSRLLSDRFSAERPKGSFSTLEIQRTEQGDSAMYLCASSLDGGMSSYNEQFFGPGTRLTVL.